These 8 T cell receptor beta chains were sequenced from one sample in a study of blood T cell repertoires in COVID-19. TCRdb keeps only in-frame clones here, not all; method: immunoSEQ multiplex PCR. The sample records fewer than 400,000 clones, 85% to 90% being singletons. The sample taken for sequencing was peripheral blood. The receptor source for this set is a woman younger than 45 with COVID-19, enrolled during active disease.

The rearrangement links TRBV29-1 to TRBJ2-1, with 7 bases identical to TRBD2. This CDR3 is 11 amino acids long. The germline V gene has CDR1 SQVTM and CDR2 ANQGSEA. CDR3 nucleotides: TGCGGCGGCGGGGGTGCCCATGAGCAGTTCTTC. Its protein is CGGGGAHEQFF.

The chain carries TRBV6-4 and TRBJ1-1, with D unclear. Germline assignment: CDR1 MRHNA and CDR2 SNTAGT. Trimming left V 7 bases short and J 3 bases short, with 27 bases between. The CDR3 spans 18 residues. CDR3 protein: CASTALPPRLRRDTEAFF. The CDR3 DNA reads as TGTGCCAGCACTGCCCTACCCCCTCGTCTCCGGAGGGACACTGAAGCTTTCTTT.

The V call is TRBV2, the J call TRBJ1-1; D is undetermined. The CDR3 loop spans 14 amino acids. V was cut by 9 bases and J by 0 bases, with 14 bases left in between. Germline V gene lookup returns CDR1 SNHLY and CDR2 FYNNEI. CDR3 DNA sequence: TGTGCCAGGACTTCAACGTTTCTGAACACTGAAGCTTTCTTT. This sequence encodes CARTSTFLNTEAFF.

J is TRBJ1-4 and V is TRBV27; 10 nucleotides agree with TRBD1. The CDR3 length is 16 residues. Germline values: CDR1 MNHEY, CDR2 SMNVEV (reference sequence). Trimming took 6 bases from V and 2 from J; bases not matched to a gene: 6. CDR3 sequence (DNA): TGTGCCAGCAGCCGGGGACAGGGGATCACTAATGAAAAACTGTTTTTT. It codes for CASSRGQGITNEKLFF.

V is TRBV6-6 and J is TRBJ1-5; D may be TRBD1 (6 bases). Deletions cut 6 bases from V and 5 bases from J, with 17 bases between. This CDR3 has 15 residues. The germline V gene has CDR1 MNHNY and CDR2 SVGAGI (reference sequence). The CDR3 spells CASSPISGVDQPQHF. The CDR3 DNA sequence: TGTGCCAGCAGCCCCATTTCAGGGGTTGATCAGCCCCAGCATTTT.

CDR3 coding DNA: TGTGCCAGCCGGGAAACCATAAACACCGGGGAGCTGTTTTTT. Its protein is CASRETINTGELFF. The rearrangement uses TRBV9 and TRBJ2-2, with D maybe TRBD2 (5 bases). From germline, CDR1 is SGDLS and CDR2 YYNGEE. The CDR3 contains 14 residues. V dropped 7 bases and J dropped 2 bases, with 12 bases sitting between them.

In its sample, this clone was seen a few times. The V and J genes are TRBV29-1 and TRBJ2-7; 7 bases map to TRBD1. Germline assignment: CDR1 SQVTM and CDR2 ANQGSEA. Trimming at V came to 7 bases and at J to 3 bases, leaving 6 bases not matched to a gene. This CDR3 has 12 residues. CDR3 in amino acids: CSASGQLYEQYF. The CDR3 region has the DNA TGCAGCGCCTCGGGACAGCTCTACGAGCAGTACTTC.

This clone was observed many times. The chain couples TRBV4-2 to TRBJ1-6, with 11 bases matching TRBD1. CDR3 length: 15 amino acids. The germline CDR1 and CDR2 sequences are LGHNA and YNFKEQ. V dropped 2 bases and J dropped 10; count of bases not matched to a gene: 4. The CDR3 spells CASSQLDRGLSPLHF. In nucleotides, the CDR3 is TGTGCCAGCAGCCAACTGGACAGGGGGCTATCACCCCTCCACTTT.